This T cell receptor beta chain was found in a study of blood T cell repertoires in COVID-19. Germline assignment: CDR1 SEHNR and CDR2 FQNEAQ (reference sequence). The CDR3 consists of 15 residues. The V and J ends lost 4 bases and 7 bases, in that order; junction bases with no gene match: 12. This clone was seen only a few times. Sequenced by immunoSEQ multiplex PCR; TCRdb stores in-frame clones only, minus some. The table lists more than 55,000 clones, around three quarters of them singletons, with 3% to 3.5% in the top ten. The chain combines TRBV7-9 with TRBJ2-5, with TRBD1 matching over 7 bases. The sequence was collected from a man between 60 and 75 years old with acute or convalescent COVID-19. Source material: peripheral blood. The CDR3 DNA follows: TGTGCCAGCAGCTGGGGAGACAGGGCCAAGGGGACCCAGTACTTC. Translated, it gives CASSWGDRAKGTQYF.